One sample yielded the 23 T cell receptor beta chains listed below, sequenced in a study of blood T cell repertoires in COVID-19. Clones were sequenced by immunoSEQ multiplex PCR, and TCRdb holds only the in-frame ones, with some missing. The table records some 160,000 clones, roughly 86% of them present only once. The sample was peripheral blood. All receptors come from a woman of 80 years or more with COVID-19, enrolled during active disease.

The V and J genes are TRBV19 and TRBJ1-1, with D unresolved. The CDR3 consists of 14 residues. Germline loops: CDR1 LNHDA, CDR2 SQIVND (reference sequence). With 5 bases removed from V and 1 base from J, the gap between germline ends came to 11 bases. The CDR3, as DNA: TGTGCCAGTAGTGGGTACAGACAGAACACTGAAGCTTTCTTT. Encoded protein: CASSGYRQNTEAFF.

This clone was picked up a small number of times. The chain is built from TRBV5-6 and TRBJ1-2; TRBD1 aligns across 7 bases. Germline-derived CDR1 and CDR2 are SGHDT and YYEEEE. The CDR3 contains 14 residues. The V and J ends lost 3 bases and 6 bases, in that order; junction bases with no gene match: 8. CDR3 nucleotide sequence: TGTGCCAGCAGCTCCCGCGGGACAGTCAATGGCTACACCTTC. This translates into CASSSRGTVNGYTF.

The V gene is TRBV12-3 or TRBV12-4, the J gene TRBJ2-3, with D unresolved. V was shortened by 5 bases and J by 6 bases, with 9 bases between the two germline ends. CDR3 length equals 12 residues. The CDR3 is CASSPLRDTQYF. CDR3 DNA sequence: TGTGCCAGCAGTCCCCTGAGGGATACGCAGTATTTT.

The V and J genes are TRBV5-1 and TRBJ1-2; 7 nucleotides line up with TRBD1. The V segment lost 4 bases and the J segment 8 bases; nucleotides outside the gene matches: 11. The CDR3 runs to 14 residues. The V gene's germline CDR1 is SGHRS and CDR2 YFSETQ. The CDR3 bases are TGCGCCAGCAGCCTTGACAGGGCACCGAGCGGCTACACCTTC. It yields the protein CASSLDRAPSGYTF. The full variable domain, with the rest looked up from reference TRBV5-1 and TRBJ1-2, is KAGVTQTPRYLIKTRGQQVTLSCSPISGHRSVSWYQQTPGQGLQFLFEYFSETQRNKGNFPGRFSGRQFSNSRSEMNVSTLELGDSALYLCASSLDRAPSGYTFGSGTRLTVV.

This clone was picked up many times. J is TRBJ1-2 and V is TRBV6-4; TRBD1 is a possible D gene (6 bases). Germline CDR1 reads MRHNA; CDR2 reads SNTAGT. The CDR3 is made up of 13 amino acids. V lost 6 bases, J lost 8 bases, and 16 bases lay in between. The CDR3 sequence is CASSAAGALGYTF. Written as DNA, the CDR3 is TGTGCCAGCAGCGCCGCGGGGGCGCTGGGCTACACCTTC.

CDR3: CASSLQGSQPQHF. CDR3 bases: TGTGCCAGCAGCTTACAGGGCTCTCAGCCCCAGCATTTT. V usage is TRBV11-2 and J usage is TRBJ1-5, with a tentative D call TRBD1 (5 bases). Germline lookup yields CDR1 SGHAT and CDR2 FQNNGV. The CDR3 is 13 amino acids. Trimming pared 2 bases from V and 6 bases from J, leaving 8 bases between.

In the case of this clone: The identical CDR3 is also encoded by other nucleotide sequences in the sample. The J gene is TRBJ2-2, the V gene TRBV19, with 9 bases identical to TRBD2. Germline CDR1 reads LNHDA; CDR2 reads SQIVND (reference sequence). V trimming: 8 bases; J trimming: 6 bases; junction bases outside the gene matches: 10. The CDR3 has 15 residues. In DNA form, the CDR3 reads TGTGCCAGTTTTTGGCGGGGGGGTTACGCCGGGGAGCTGTTTTTT. Translating it yields CASFWRGGYAGELFF.

The chain uses TRBV10-1 and TRBJ2-2, with D possibly TRBD2 on 7 matching bases. Germline V CDR1 and CDR2: WNHNN, SYGVQD (reference sequence). This CDR3 contains 16 residues. V lost 0 bases, J lost 7 bases, and 15 bases lay in between. The CDR3 DNA reads TGCGCCAGCAGTGAGTCGAAGGGGGGGACCGGCGGGGAGCTGTTTTTT. Translated: CASSESKGGTGGELFF.

The rearrangement links TRBV5-8 to TRBJ2-1; tentatively, D is TRBD2 (6 bases). The CDR3 covers 15 residues. V lost 4 bases and J lost 4, with 15 bases in between. CDR1 is SGHTS and CDR2 is YDEGEE in the germline V gene. CDR3 sequence (DNA): TGTGCCAGCAGCGTCCGGGGGACGATATACAATGAGCAGTTCTTC. It is translated as CASSVRGTIYNEQFF. Full variable domain (remainder filled in from reference TRBV5-8 and TRBJ2-1): EAGVTQSPTHLIKTRGQQATLRCSPISGHTSVYWYQQALGLGLQFLLWYDEGEERNRGNFPPRFSGRQFPNYSSELNVNALELEDSALYLCASSVRGTIYNEQFFGPGTRLTVL.

CDR3 loop: CATTGKMITNTGELFF. The DNA of the CDR3 is TGTGCCACGACAGGGAAGATGATCACCAACACCGGGGAGCTGTTTTTT. The chain employs TRBV19 and TRBJ2-2, with 7 bases that match TRBD1. The CDR3 is made up of 16 amino acids. Per germline, CDR1 LNHDA and CDR2 SQIVND (reference sequence). V shed 10 bases and J 2 bases; nucleotides not matched to a gene: 13.

V usage is TRBV28 and J usage is TRBJ2-7; perhaps TRBD2 as D (6 bases). Trimming pared 4 bases from V and 2 bases from J, leaving 15 bases between. The CDR3 covers 15 residues. CDR1 is MDHEN and CDR2 is SYDVKM in the germline V gene. CDR3 amino acids: CASSSPGETPYEQYF. CDR3 nucleotides: TGTGCCAGCAGTTCCCCGGGAGAGACACCCTACGAGCAGTACTTC.

This sequence joins TRBV18 and TRBJ2-7; TRBD2 matches at 9 bases. From germline, CDR1 is KGHSH and CDR2 LQKENI. This CDR3 spans 14 amino acids. The ends lost 2 bases at V and 2 bases at J; junction bases unmatched: 1. This CDR3 reads CASSPAGGPYEQYF. The CDR3 nucleotides are TGTGCCAGCTCACCAGCGGGAGGGCCCTACGAGCAGTACTTC.

This chain joins TRBV10-3 and TRBJ1-2, with TRBD1 matching over 10 bases. This CDR3 has 13 residues. Germline V gene sequence: CDR1 ENHRY, CDR2 SYGVKD. The junction had 2 bases not matched to a gene; V was cut back by 8 bases and J by 2 bases. This CDR3 reads CAIWGQGNYGYTF. CDR3 bases: TGTGCCATCTGGGGACAGGGGAACTATGGCTACACCTTC.

This clone is a singleton in its sample. The V and J genes are TRBV27 and TRBJ2-7; 9 bases align to TRBD1. Germline V gene data show CDR1 as MNHEY and CDR2 as SMNVEV (reference sequence). The CDR3 loop spans 16 amino acids. Unmatched junction bases numbered 6, after V lost 0 bases and J lost 3 bases. CDR3: CASSLSYGTGIYEQYF. The CDR3 region has the DNA TGTGCCAGCAGTTTATCATATGGGACAGGGATCTACGAGCAGTACTTC.

The gene calls are TRBV18 and TRBJ1-1, with a weak D call TRBD1 (5 bases). Germline V lookup: CDR1 KGHSH, CDR2 LQKENI. Trimming took off 2 bases at V and 5 bases at J, with 15 bases between the two ends. The CDR3 is made up of 15 amino acids. CDR3 nucleotides: TGTGCCAGCTCACCATATACAGACGGGGGGACTGAAGCTTTCTTT. This gives the protein CASSPYTDGGTEAFF.

The rearrangement uses TRBV5-1 and TRBJ2-1; D gene uncertain. Trimming removed 4 bases at V and 0 bases at J, with 5 bases between. Germline-derived CDR1 and CDR2 are SGHRS and YFSETQ. This CDR3 has 13 residues. CDR3 sequence reads: CASSLSSYNEQFF. CDR3 DNA sequence: TGCGCCAGCAGCCTAAGCTCCTACAATGAGCAGTTCTTC.

The rearrangement links TRBV6-5 to TRBJ2-5; the match to TRBD1 covers 8 bases. Germline CDR1 is MNHEY and CDR2 is SVGAGI. The CDR3 length is 14 residues. J was trimmed by 4 bases and V by 5 bases; bases with no gene match: 6. In nucleotides, the CDR3 is TGTGCCAGCAGTCCCCAGGGGGCGGGAGAGACCCAGTACTTC. Translated: CASSPQGAGETQYF.

The CDR3 DNA sequence: TGTGCCAGCAGCCCCGAGGGAGGGCCTTACGAGCAGTACTTC. Its protein product is CASSPEGGPYEQYF. The chain carries TRBV7-6 and TRBJ2-7; 7 nucleotides agree with TRBD2. Germline lookup yields CDR1 SGHVS and CDR2 FNYEAQ. This CDR3 is built from 14 residues. The J segment lost 4 bases and the V segment lost 5 bases, leaving 8 bases of the junction unmatched.

This chain joins TRBV5-1 and TRBJ1-5; D is ambiguous. V lost 0 bases and J 4 bases, leaving 8 bases between the germline ends. In germline, CDR1 is SGHRS, CDR2 YFSETQ. This CDR3 comprises 14 residues. The CDR3 DNA reads TGCGCCAGCAGCTTGGGGGCAAATAATCAGCCCCAGCATTTT. Its protein is CASSLGANNQPQHF.

In its sample, this clone was seen a few times. This chain links TRBV7-3 with TRBJ1-6; D ambiguous. Trimming cost V 7 bases and J 10 bases, with 11 bases left between them. This CDR3 contains 12 residues. Germline CDR1 reads SGHTA; CDR2 reads FQGTGA. The CDR3 region is CASTTPGSPLHF. DNA for the CDR3: TGTGCCAGCACCACCCCGGGGTCACCCCTCCACTTT.

This sequence joins TRBV28 and TRBJ2-2, with 7 bases identical to TRBD1. The CDR3 is made up of 14 amino acids. V trimming: 4 bases; J trimming: 4 bases; junction bases outside the gene matches: 3. From germline, CDR1 is MDHEN and CDR2 SYDVKM. CDR3 in DNA: TGTGCCAGCAGTTCGGGACAGTTCACCGGGGAGCTGTTTTTT. Amino acid sequence: CASSSGQFTGELFF.

CDR3 bases: TGTGCCAGCAGCACGAGACAGGACACTGAAGCTTTCTTT. The encoded protein is CASSTRQDTEAFF. This chain joins TRBV7-9 and TRBJ1-1, with D possibly matching TRBD1 (6 bases). With 5 bases removed from V and 3 bases from J, the gap between germline ends came to 10 bases. The CDR3 is made up of 13 amino acids. CDR1 is SEHNR, CDR2 FQNEAQ, per germline (reference sequence).

A note on this clone: One end of the junction varies from germline; a read error may be responsible. V gene TRBV2 combines with J gene TRBJ2-1; possible D gene TRBD2, 6 bases. Germline CDR1 and CDR2: SNHLY and FYNNEI. There are 12 residues in the CDR3. In DNA, the CDR3 is TGTGCCAGCAGTGAAGAGGACTATAACCGGGTCTTC. Its protein is CASSEEDYNRVF.